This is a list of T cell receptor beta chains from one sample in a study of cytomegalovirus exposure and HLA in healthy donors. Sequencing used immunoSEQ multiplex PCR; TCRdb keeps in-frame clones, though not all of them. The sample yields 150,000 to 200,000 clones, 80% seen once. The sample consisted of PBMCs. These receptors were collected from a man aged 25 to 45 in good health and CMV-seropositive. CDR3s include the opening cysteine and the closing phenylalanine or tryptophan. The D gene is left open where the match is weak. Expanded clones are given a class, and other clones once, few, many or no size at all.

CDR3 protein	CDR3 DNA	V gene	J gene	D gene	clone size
CASRPTGGGQPQHF	TGTGCCAGCAGACCGACAGGGGGTGGTCAGCCCCAGCATTTT	TRBV6-1	TRBJ1-5	TRBD1	-
CASSQDREGEGEKLFF	TGCGCCAGCAGCCAAGATAGGGAGGGAGAGGGTGAAAAACTGTTTTTT	TRBV4-3	TRBJ1-4	-	-
CASSQGPDTQETQYF	TGCGCCAGCAGCCAAGGGCCGGACACTCAAGAGACCCAGTACTTC	TRBV4-1	TRBJ2-5	-	-
CASSFVSGANYGYTF	TGTGCCAGCAGCTTTGTGTCAGGGGCAAACTATGGCTACACCTTC	TRBV11-3	TRBJ1-2	-	-
CASSLLQGARTEAFF	TGTGCCAGCAGCTTGTTACAGGGGGCGAGAACTGAAGCTTTCTTT	TRBV5-5	TRBJ1-1	TRBD1	once
CASNAGPFANQPQHF	TGTGCCAGCAATGCGGGACCCTTCGCCAATCAGCCCCAGCATTTT	TRBV2	TRBJ1-5	-	-
CASSQVRGTSGDTQYF	TGCGCCAGCAGCCAAGTGAGGGGGACGTCTGGGGATACGCAGTATTTT	TRBV4-3	TRBJ2-3	-	-
CASSYFRSGGRINEQYF	TGTGCCAGCAGCTACTTCAGGTCGGGGGGGCGTATCAACGAGCAGTACTTC	TRBV5-6	TRBJ2-7	TRBD2	-
CASGEDSHNEQFF	TGTGCCAGCGGCGAGGACAGCCACAATGAGCAGTTCTTC	TRBV6-4	TRBJ2-1	-	few
CASSPRGEPNYGYTF	TGTGCCAGCTCCCCTCGGGGAGAGCCAAACTATGGCTACACCTTC	TRBV9	TRBJ1-2	-	once
CASSQDMDRGTGGKEKLFF	TGCGCCAGCAGCCAAGATATGGATAGGGGGACAGGGGGAAAAGAAAAACTGTTTTTT	TRBV4-1	TRBJ1-4	TRBD1	-
CATAGGDSNQPQHF	TGTGCCACCGCTGGGGGGGATAGCAATCAGCCCCAGCATTTT	TRBV15	TRBJ1-5	-	-
CASSLGQVSYEQYF	TGTGCCAGCAGTTTGGGACAGGTCTCCTACGAGCAGTACTTC	TRBV28	TRBJ2-7	TRBD1	-
CASSERTSGIYEQYF	TGCGCCAGCAGCGAACGGACTAGCGGCATCTACGAGCAGTACTTC	TRBV4-1	TRBJ2-7	TRBD2	-
CASSPRSITDTQYF	TGTGCCAGCAGCCCTAGATCGATCACAGATACGCAGTATTTT	TRBV11-3	TRBJ2-3	-	-
CASSLGVGLAGGPLPGELFF	TGTGCCAGCAGCTTAGGGGTCGGACTAGCGGGAGGGCCTCTTCCCGGGGAGCTGTTTTTT	TRBV7-8	TRBJ2-2	TRBD2	-
CASSQVLWGDYGYTF	TGCGCCAGCAGCCAAGTCCTCTGGGGAGACTATGGCTACACCTTC	TRBV4-3	TRBJ1-2	-	-
CASSGAAYNEQFF	TGTGCCAGCAGCGGGGCTGCCTACAATGAGCAGTTCTTC	TRBV5-4	TRBJ2-1	-	once
CASSFIQGNYGYTF	TGCGCCAGCAGCTTTATACAGGGGAACTATGGCTACACCTTC	TRBV5-1	TRBJ1-2	TRBD1	-
CASRPGPTSEGQYF	TGTGCCAGCCGACCCGGGCCTACCTCGGAGGGCCAGTACTTC	TRBV6-1	TRBJ2-5	-	few
CSSTGTGGTDTQYF	TGCAGCTCAACCGGGACAGGTGGCACAGATACGCAGTATTTT	TRBV29-1	TRBJ2-3	TRBD1	-
CASSLTSGNSYEQYF	TGCGCCAGCAGCTTGACTAGCGGTAACTCCTACGAGCAGTACTTC	TRBV5-1	TRBJ2-7	TRBD2	-